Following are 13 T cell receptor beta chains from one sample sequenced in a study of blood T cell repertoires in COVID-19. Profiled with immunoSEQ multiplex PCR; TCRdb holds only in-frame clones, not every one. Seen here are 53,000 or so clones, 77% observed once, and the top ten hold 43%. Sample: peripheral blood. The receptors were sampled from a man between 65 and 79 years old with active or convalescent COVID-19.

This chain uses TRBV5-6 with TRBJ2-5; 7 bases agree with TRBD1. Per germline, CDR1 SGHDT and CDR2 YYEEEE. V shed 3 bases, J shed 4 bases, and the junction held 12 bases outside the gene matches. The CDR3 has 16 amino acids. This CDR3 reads CASSYWGQLGRETQYF. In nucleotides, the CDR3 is TGTGCCAGCAGCTATTGGGGACAGCTAGGAAGAGAGACCCAGTACTTC.

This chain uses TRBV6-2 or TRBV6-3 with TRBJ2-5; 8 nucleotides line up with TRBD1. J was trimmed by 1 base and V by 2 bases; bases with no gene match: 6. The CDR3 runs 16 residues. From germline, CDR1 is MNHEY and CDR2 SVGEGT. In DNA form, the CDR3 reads TGTGCCAGCAGTTACGGGAGAACAGGGGGCCAAGAGACCCAGTACTTC. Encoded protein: CASSYGRTGGQETQYF.

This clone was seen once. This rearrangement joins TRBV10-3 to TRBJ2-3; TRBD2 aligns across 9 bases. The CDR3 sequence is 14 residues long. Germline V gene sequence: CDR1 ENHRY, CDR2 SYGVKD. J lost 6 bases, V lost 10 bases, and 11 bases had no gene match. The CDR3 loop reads CATFPGLASDTQYF. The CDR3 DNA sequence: TGTGCCACCTTTCCGGGACTAGCATCGGATACGCAGTATTTT.

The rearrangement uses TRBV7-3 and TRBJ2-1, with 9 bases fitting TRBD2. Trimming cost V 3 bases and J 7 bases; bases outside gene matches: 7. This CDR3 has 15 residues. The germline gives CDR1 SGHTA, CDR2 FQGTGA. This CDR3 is CASSLERLAVNEQFF. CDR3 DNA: TGTGCCAGCAGCTTGGAGCGACTAGCGGTGAATGAGCAGTTCTTC.

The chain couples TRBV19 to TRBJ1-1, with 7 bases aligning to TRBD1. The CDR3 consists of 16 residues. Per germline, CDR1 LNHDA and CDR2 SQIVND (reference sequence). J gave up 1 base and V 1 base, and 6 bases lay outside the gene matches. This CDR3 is CASSIVGQAGNTEAFF. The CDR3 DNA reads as TGTGCCAGTAGTATAGTAGGACAGGCCGGGAACACTGAAGCTTTCTTT.

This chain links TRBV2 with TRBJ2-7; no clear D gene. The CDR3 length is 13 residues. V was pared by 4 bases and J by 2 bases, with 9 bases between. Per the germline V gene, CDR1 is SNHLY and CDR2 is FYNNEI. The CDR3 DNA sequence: TGTGCCAGCAGTGGGGCAACCCCCTACGAGCAGTACTTC. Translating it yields CASSGATPYEQYF. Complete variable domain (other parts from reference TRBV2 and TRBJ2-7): EPEVTQTPSHQVTQMGQEVILRCVPISNHLYFYWYRQILGQKVEFLVSFYNNEISEKSEIFDDQFSVERPDGSNFTLKIRSTKLEDSAMYFCASSGATPYEQYFGPGTRLTVT.

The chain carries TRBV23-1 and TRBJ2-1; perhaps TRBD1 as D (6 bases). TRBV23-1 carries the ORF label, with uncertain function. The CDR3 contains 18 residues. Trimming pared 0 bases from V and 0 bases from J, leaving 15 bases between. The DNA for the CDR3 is TGCGCCAGCAGTCAATCGAGGTGCTCAGGGGTCTCCTACAATGAGCAGTTCTTC. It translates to CASSQSRCSGVSYNEQFF.

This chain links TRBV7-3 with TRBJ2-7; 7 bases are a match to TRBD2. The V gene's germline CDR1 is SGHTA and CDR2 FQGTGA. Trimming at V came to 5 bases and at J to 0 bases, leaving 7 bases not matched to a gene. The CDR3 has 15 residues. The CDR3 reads CASSQGGSFSYEQYF. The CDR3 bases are TGTGCCAGCAGCCAGGGCGGGAGTTTCTCCTACGAGCAGTACTTC.

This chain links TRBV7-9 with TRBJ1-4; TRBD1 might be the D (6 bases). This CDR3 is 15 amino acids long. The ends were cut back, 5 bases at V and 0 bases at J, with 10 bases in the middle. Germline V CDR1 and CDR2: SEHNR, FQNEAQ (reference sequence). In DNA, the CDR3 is TGTGCCAGCAGCCCAAGACAGGCAACTAATGAAAAACTGTTTTTT. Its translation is CASSPRQATNEKLFF.

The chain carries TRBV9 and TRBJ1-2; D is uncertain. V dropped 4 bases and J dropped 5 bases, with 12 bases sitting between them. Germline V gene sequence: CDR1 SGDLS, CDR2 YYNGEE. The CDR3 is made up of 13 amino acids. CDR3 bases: TGTGCCAGCAGCCCAGGATCTGGGTATGGCTACACCTTC. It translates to CASSPGSGYGYTF.

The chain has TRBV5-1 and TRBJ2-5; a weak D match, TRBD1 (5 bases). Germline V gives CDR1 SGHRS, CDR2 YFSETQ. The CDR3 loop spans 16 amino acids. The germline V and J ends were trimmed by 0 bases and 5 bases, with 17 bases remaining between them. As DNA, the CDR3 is TGCGCCAGCAGCTTGGTTTCGACAGATAAGTGGGAGACCCAGTACTTC. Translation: CASSLVSTDKWETQYF.

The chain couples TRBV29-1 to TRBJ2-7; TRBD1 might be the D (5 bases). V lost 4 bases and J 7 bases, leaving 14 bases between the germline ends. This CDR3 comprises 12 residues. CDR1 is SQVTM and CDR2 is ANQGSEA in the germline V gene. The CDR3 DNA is TGCAGCGTTGTCTCAGGGTCCCGGGAGCAGTACTTC. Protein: CSVVSGSREQYF.

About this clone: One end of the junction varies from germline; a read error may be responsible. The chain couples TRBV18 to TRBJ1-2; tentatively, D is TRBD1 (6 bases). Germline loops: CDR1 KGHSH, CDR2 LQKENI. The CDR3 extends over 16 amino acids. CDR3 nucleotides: TGTGCCAGCTCACCACTTGGGCAGGGGTCTAATTATGGCTACACCTTC. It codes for CASSPLGQGSNYGYTF. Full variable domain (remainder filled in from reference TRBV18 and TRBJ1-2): NAGVMQNPRHLVRRRGQEARLRCSPMKGHSHVYWYRQLPEEGLKFMVYLQKENIIDESGMPKERFSAEFPKEGPSILRIQQVVRGDSAAYFCASSPLGQGSNYGYTFGSGTRLTVV.